The clone carrying this T cell receptor (beta chain) was detected ten times or more. Its antigen is as yet unknown. This specimen belongs to a study of CD8 T cells in ankylosing spondylitis. Study-level findings and limits: Among TCR beta sequences, a motif of several highly homologous variants appeared characteristic of ankylosing spondylitis blood.

The CDR3 is 14 residues long. V was pared by 1 base and J by 3 bases, with 10 bases between. Each CDR3 protein is one row after TCRdb ran MiXCR on the 5' RACE reads. Seen here are around 440,000 distinct CDR3 sequences, approximately 17% observed once, and the top ten hold just over 1%. The chain has TRBV12-3 or TRBV12-4 and TRBJ2-7; D is perhaps TRBD1 (6 bases). The specimen sequenced was blood, either unsorted or a sorted T cell fraction (not recorded which). The sequence was obtained from a male donor with ankylosing spondylitis. The CDR3 loop reads CASSLVAGDYEQYF. The CDR3 nucleotides are TGTGCCAGCAGTTTAGTGGCAGGGGACTACGAGCAGTACTTC.